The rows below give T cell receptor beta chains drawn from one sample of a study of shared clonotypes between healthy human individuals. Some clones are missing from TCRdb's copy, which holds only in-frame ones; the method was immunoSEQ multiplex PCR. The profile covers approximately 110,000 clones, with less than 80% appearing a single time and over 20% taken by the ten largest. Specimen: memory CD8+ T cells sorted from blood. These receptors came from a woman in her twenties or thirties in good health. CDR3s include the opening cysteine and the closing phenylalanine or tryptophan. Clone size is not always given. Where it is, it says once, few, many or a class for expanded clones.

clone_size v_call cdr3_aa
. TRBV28 CARWNRSGVYSEQYF
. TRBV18 CASSPGADTIYF
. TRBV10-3 CAISESGTGGLERTYEQYF
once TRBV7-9 CASSRELATDTQYF
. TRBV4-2 CASSQALAEAVAHEQFF
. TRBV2 CASRTGQGLGQPQHF
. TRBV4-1 CASSQHRSYEQYF
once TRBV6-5 CASSYVFGQGSHEQYF
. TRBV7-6 CASSLLGWVTAHEQYF
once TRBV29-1 CSVMAGGMETQYF
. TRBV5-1 CASSFSSGSYNEQFF
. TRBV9 CASSVGTGDSYEQYF
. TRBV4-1 CASSQDLIPKNGEETQYF
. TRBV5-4 CASSIGRDGQPQHF
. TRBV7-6 CASRSRNTGELFF
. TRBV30 CAWSEGFTEAFF
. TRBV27 CASRNSGSLGEQYF
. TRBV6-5 CASSRKTYGYTF
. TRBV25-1 CASSATEHYGYTF
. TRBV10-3 CAISEDVLRVSYEQYF
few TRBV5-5 CASSLEPGLYNEQFF
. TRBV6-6 CASSYAGGSYEQYF
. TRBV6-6 CASSSAGMNTEAFF
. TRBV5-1 CASSLVTGANYGYTF
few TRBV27 CASSSTPDRGGSPLHF
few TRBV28 CATRHESANTEAFF
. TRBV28 CASSRRRQSSNQPQHF
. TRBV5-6 CASSLVASGGQETQYF
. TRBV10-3 CAISGASGSKWTYEQYF